What follows describes a single TCR beta chain. The target antigen is unknown. This record belongs to a study of beta chain features in type 1 diabetes. The CDR3 has 13 residues. Germline CDR1 ENHRY, CDR2 SYGVKD. Trimming took 7 bases from V and 5 from J, leaving 13 bases between them. Whole-study findings and limits: Researchers could not determine here whether HLA type influences TCRB rearrangement. Insertions at VDJ junctions were less frequent in type 1 diabetes patients. These patients also deleted more nucleotides at the same junctions. A PCR bias possibly favoring shorter templates would apply equally to patients and controls.

Expressed TCRB transcripts got sequenced, as all isolated RNA was reverse transcribed. Using immunoSEQ multiplex PCR, the repertoire was profiled, and TCRdb retains in-frame clones only, with some absent. The data contain about half a million clones, around 30% of them singletons. Sorting produced populations that all topped 95% purity. The sample was naive CD4+ T cells from blood. The sequence was collected from a man between 18 and 29 years old in good health. J is TRBJ2-3 and V is TRBV10-3; TRBD2 might be the D (5 bases). Here the CDR3 DNA reads TGTGCCATCACCGCGGTCGAGGGAGATACGCAGTATTTT. The encoded protein is CAITAVEGDTQYF.